The 31 T cell receptor beta chains listed next were all sequenced from one sample in a study of T cell responses to AZD1222 COVID-19 vaccine. Sequenced by immunoSEQ multiplex PCR; TCRdb stores in-frame clones only, minus some. The data show under 110,000 clones, 80% to 95% seen once. The material was peripheral blood, obtained 28 days after the second AZD1222 dose. These receptors originate from an adult who received the AZD1222 COVID-19 vaccine.

The V and J genes are TRBV6-1 and TRBJ2-7; 7 bases agree with TRBD2. This CDR3 spans 14 amino acids. The trim removed 2 bases at V and 4 bases at J, leaving 5 bases unmatched. The germline CDR1 and CDR2 sequences are MNHNS and SASEGT. CDR3 amino acids: CASSERGDQYEQYF. CDR3 sequence (DNA): TGTGCCAGCAGTGAACGGGGGGACCAATACGAGCAGTACTTC.

The chain links TRBV10-3 to TRBJ2-7, with no clear D. The V end was cut by 2 bases, the J end by 4 bases, with 15 bases between. Germline loops: CDR1 ENHRY, CDR2 SYGVKD. The CDR3 has 15 amino acids. The CDR3 reads CAISEPTAKGYEQYF. Here the CDR3 DNA reads TGTGCCATCAGTGAGCCAACGGCAAAGGGATACGAGCAGTACTTC.

The chain is built from TRBV9 and TRBJ1-2, with a possible D match to TRBD1 (5 bases). The V gene lost 3 bases and the J gene lost 5 bases, with 26 bases spanning the gap. CDR3 size: 18 residues. Germline CDR1 is SGDLS and CDR2 is YYNGEE. The CDR3 DNA reads as TGTGCCAGCAGCGCATACCAAACAAGGGGCCGAAATTCATATGGCTACACCTTC. Translated: CASSAYQTRGRNSYGYTF.

In DNA form, the CDR3 reads TGTGCCACCAGTGATGGGACCGGAAACACCATATATTTT. Translated, it gives CATSDGTGNTIYF. This chain uses TRBV24-1 with TRBJ1-3; D is possibly TRBD1 (5 bases). Trimming took 3 bases from V and 4 from J, leaving 6 bases between them. Germline V gives CDR1 KGHDR, CDR2 SFDVKD. There are 13 residues in the CDR3.

The V gene is TRBV5-8, the J gene TRBJ2-7; 8 nucleotides align to TRBD1. CDR3 length equals 14 residues. V lost 5 bases to trimming and J lost 3 bases; unmatched junction nucleotides: 7. CDR1 SGHTS and CDR2 YDEGEE come from the germline V gene. As DNA, the CDR3 is TGTGCCAGCAGTTACGGACAGGGAAACTACGAGCAGTACTTC. Protein: CASSYGQGNYEQYF.

The chain uses TRBV4-1 and TRBJ2-7, with TRBD1 matching over 10 bases. This CDR3 region has 15 residues. After removal of 4 bases from V and 3 bases from J, the junction contained 6 bases not matched to a gene. CDR1 MGHRA and CDR2 YSYEKL come from the germline V gene. The CDR3 nucleotides read TGCGCCAGCAGCCGGGGGACAGGGGTTGTCTACGAGCAGTACTTC. Protein product: CASSRGTGVVYEQYF.

The V and J genes are TRBV21-1 and TRBJ2-5; TRBD1 is the table's D call, not checked against the DNA. TRBV21-1 is marked as a pseudogene. The CDR3 spans 17 residues. CDR3 protein: CASSKVLRDSGVETQYF. The CDR3 DNA sequence: TGTGCCAGCAGCAAAGTTTTAAGGGACAGTGGGGTAGAGACCCAGTACTTC.

This clone was counted a few times. V gene TRBV6-2 or TRBV6-3 combines with J gene TRBJ1-1; D unclear. Germline CDR1 and CDR2: MNHEY and SVGEGT. V shed 4 bases and J shed 0 bases, with 9 bases lying between them. The CDR3 is 14 residues long. This CDR3 is CASSWAPMNTEAFF. CDR3 nucleotides: TGTGCCAGCAGTTGGGCACCGATGAACACTGAAGCTTTCTTT.

V gene TRBV19 combines with J gene TRBJ2-7; TRBD1 matches at 8 bases. There are 14 residues in the CDR3. Germline V gives CDR1 LNHDA, CDR2 SQIVND (reference sequence). The J segment lost 6 bases and the V segment lost 1 base, leaving 5 bases of the junction unmatched. The CDR3 here is CASSIGRGLSEQYF. The CDR3 DNA reads as TGTGCCAGTAGTATAGGCAGGGGGCTCTCCGAGCAGTACTTC.

The CDR3 DNA reads TGTGCCAGCAGCTTAGCGCGACAGGGTGGGGGCTACACCTTC. Protein sequence: CASSLARQGGGYTF. This chain links TRBV7-8 with TRBJ1-2; 7 bases align to TRBD1. Germline V lookup: CDR1 SGHVS, CDR2 FQNEAQ. CDR3 length equals 14 residues. The ends lost 0 bases at V and 8 bases at J; junction bases unmatched: 6.

The J gene is TRBJ1-2, the V gene TRBV15, with TRBD1 as a possible D gene (5 bases). This CDR3 is built from 14 residues. The V end lost 0 bases, the J end lost 7 bases, and 12 bases lay between the germline ends. The germline V gene encodes CDR1 LNHNV and CDR2 YYDKDF (reference sequence). For the CDR3, the DNA is TGTGCCACCAGCAGAGACAGGGTAGGAGGTGGCTACACCTTC. This translates into CATSRDRVGGGYTF.

This rearrangement joins TRBV5-4 to TRBJ1-6, with D uncertain. Trimming cost V 5 bases and J 8 bases, with 11 bases left between them. The V gene's germline CDR1 is SGHNT and CDR2 YYREEE (reference sequence). CDR3 length: 13 residues. The CDR3 sequence: CASRWESDSPLHF. The CDR3 bases are TGTGCCAGCAGGTGGGAATCGGATTCACCCCTCCACTTT.

The V call is TRBV4-3, the J call TRBJ1-2; possible D gene TRBD1, 5 bases. Trimming removed 0 bases at V and 7 bases at J, with 15 bases between. Germline V gives CDR1 LGHNA, CDR2 YSLEER. The length of the CDR3 is 15 residues. CDR3: CASSQDLGRVGGYTF. The CDR3 DNA reads TGCGCCAGCAGCCAAGATCTGGGCAGGGTTGGTGGCTACACCTTC.

The chain combines TRBV7-3 with TRBJ2-2; D remains ambiguous. Germline V gene lookup returns CDR1 SGHTA and CDR2 FQGTGA. CDR3 length equals 14 residues. Trimming left V 2 bases short and J 2 bases short, with 6 bases between. The CDR3 DNA is TGTGCCAGCAGCTTACTATCCAACACCGGGGAGCTGTTTTTT. This sequence encodes CASSLLSNTGELFF.

V gene TRBV7-2 combines with J gene TRBJ1-1; D is perhaps TRBD1 (6 bases). The V and J ends lost 4 bases and 1 base respectively, with 16 bases between them. Germline V gene sequence: CDR1 SGHTA, CDR2 FQGNSA. The CDR3 sequence is 16 residues long. CDR3 sequence: CASSWGGGDTNTEAFF. The CDR3, as DNA: TGTGCCAGCAGCTGGGGGGGAGGGGACACGAACACTGAAGCTTTCTTT.

The chain joins TRBV7-2 to TRBJ2-7; D is possibly TRBD2 (5 bases). The CDR3 is 15 amino acids. V lost 6 bases, J lost 7 bases, and 22 bases lay in between. Per germline, CDR1 SGHTA and CDR2 FQGNSA. The CDR3 spells CASSESGNPSREQYF. CDR3 nucleotides: TGTGCCAGCAGTGAATCGGGAAACCCGAGTAGGGAGCAGTACTTC.

To note about this clone: Distinct nucleotide sequences in the sample also encode this CDR3. The chain has TRBV5-1 and TRBJ1-1, with D tentatively TRBD1 (6 bases). Germline V gene lookup returns CDR1 SGHRS and CDR2 YFSETQ. V dropped 1 base and J dropped 2 bases, with 15 bases sitting between them. The CDR3 is 16 amino acids. CDR3 bases: TGCGCCAGCAGCTTGTCCTTGGGACACCGAAACACTGAAGCTTTCTTT. This sequence encodes CASSLSLGHRNTEAFF.

The gene calls are TRBV19 and TRBJ1-1, with D hard to call. Germline V gives CDR1 LNHDA, CDR2 SQIVND (reference sequence). With 1 base removed from V and 2 bases from J, the gap between germline ends came to 5 bases. CDR3 length equals 13 residues. CDR3 DNA sequence: TGTGCCAGTAGTATAGTCACAAACACTGAAGCTTTCTTT. Encoded protein: CASSIVTNTEAFF.

The chain uses TRBV18 and TRBJ2-2, with unresolved D. The CDR3 spans 14 residues. The V gene's germline CDR1 is KGHSH and CDR2 LQKENI. Deletions cut 3 bases from V and 1 base from J, with 6 bases between. The CDR3 DNA is TGTGCCAGCTCACCCCTCCGGAACACCGGGGAGCTGTTTTTT. It encodes CASSPLRNTGELFF.

For the CDR3, the DNA is TGTGCCAGCAGCTTAGGCACAGGGGCCTGGAAGTATTTT. Its translation is CASSLGTGAWKYF. V is TRBV7-2 and J is TRBJ2-3, with 7 nucleotides matching TRBD1. The germline CDR1 and CDR2 sequences are SGHTA and FQGNSA. The J segment lost 13 bases and the V segment lost 1 base, leaving 8 bases of the junction unmatched. The CDR3 is 13 amino acids.

This chain joins TRBV3-1 (or the pseudogene TRBV3-2) and TRBJ1-4, with no clear D. From germline, CDR1 is LGHDT and CDR2 YNNKEL (reference sequence). Trimming pared 4 bases from V and 8 bases from J, leaving 17 bases between. This CDR3 is 15 amino acids long. The chain's CDR3 is CASSRSLGLREKLFF. The CDR3 DNA reads as TGTGCCAGCAGCCGGTCCCTTGGGCTTCGCGAAAAACTGTTTTTT.

This chain joins TRBV4-3 and TRBJ2-7; 10 positions agree with TRBD2. The CDR3 is 16 residues long. Germline-derived CDR1 and CDR2 are LGHNA and YSLEER. The trim removed 0 bases at V and 1 base at J, leaving 3 bases unmatched. CDR3 sequence reads: CASSQELAGLSYEQYF. The CDR3 DNA sequence: TGCGCCAGCAGCCAAGAACTAGCGGGGCTTTCCTACGAGCAGTACTTC.

V is TRBV9 and J is TRBJ2-2; 7 nucleotides match TRBD1. V trimming: 2 bases; J trimming: 4 bases; junction bases outside the gene matches: 5. The CDR3 has 15 amino acids. Germline V gene data show CDR1 as SGDLS and CDR2 as YYNGEE. CDR3 in DNA: TGTGCCAGCAGCGTCGAGGGACAGTCCACCGGGGAGCTGTTTTTT. Residues: CASSVEGQSTGELFF.

The chain has TRBV5-1 and TRBJ2-3; 8 bases agree with TRBD2. In germline, CDR1 is SGHRS, CDR2 YFSETQ. The CDR3 is made up of 14 amino acids. J gave up 4 bases and V 6 bases, and 7 bases lay outside the gene matches. The CDR3 DNA sequence: TGCGCCAGCACAACCGGGACTAGTGCAGATACGCAGTATTTT. Translated: CASTTGTSADTQYF.

The chain combines TRBV5-1 with TRBJ2-7; D may correspond to TRBD1 or TRBD2 (5 bases each). The germline V gene encodes CDR1 SGHRS and CDR2 YFSETQ. The CDR3 is made up of 14 amino acids. V lost 4 bases and J lost 2, with 13 bases in between. The CDR3 loop reads CASSQGTVTYEQYF. DNA of the CDR3: TGCGCCAGCAGCCAAGGGACGGTTACCTACGAGCAGTACTTC. Based on the CDR3 plus reference TRBV5-1 and TRBJ2-7, the full variable domain is KAGVTQTPRYLIKTRGQQVTLSCSPISGHRSVSWYQQTPGQGLQFLFEYFSETQRNKGNFPGRFSGRQFSNSRSEMNVSTLELGDSALYLCASSQGTVTYEQYFGPGTRLTVT.

This chain joins TRBV7-9 and TRBJ1-4; D not certain. The CDR3 spans 15 residues. V was shortened by 6 bases and J by 4 bases, with 15 bases between the two germline ends. Germline V gene data show CDR1 as SEHNR and CDR2 as FQNEAQ (reference sequence). In DNA form, the CDR3 reads TGTGCCAGCAGGGCTCCCGGGCGCCGTAATGAAAAACTGTTTTTT. Its protein is CASRAPGRRNEKLFF.

The J gene is TRBJ2-5, the V gene TRBV11-3; no definite D call. The CDR3 totals 13 residues. V lost 5 bases and J 5 bases, leaving 12 bases between the germline ends. Germline V CDR1 and CDR2: SGHNT, YENEEA. CDR3 coding DNA: TGTGCCAGCAGCCCCTCTCGGTGGGAGACCCAGTACTTC. This translates into CASSPSRWETQYF.

The chain employs TRBV6-5 and TRBJ1-5, with D perhaps matching TRBD1 (5 bases). The CDR3 has 15 residues. Germline V CDR1 and CDR2: MNHEY, SVGAGI. Trimming removed 6 bases at V and 0 bases at J, with 12 bases between. The chain's CDR3 is CASRWDSDSNQPQHF. In DNA, the CDR3 is TGTGCCAGCAGGTGGGACTCAGATAGCAATCAGCCCCAGCATTTT.

The chain couples TRBV19 to TRBJ2-7; 11 bases line up with TRBD1. This CDR3 is 17 amino acids long. J gave up 3 bases and V 2 bases, and 9 bases lay outside the gene matches. From germline, CDR1 is LNHDA and CDR2 SQIVND (reference sequence). The CDR3: CASSIKRTGGQVYEQYF. In DNA form, the CDR3 reads TGTGCCAGTAGTATAAAAAGGACAGGGGGCCAAGTCTACGAGCAGTACTTC.

The chain carries TRBV12-3 or TRBV12-4 and TRBJ1-2; D remains ambiguous. This CDR3 has 13 residues. V shed 6 bases and J shed 5 bases, with 13 bases lying between them. This CDR3 reads CASRRTAQYGYTF. CDR3 bases: TGTGCCAGCAGACGGACTGCCCAGTATGGCTACACCTTC.

This rearrangement joins TRBV7-2 to TRBJ2-7; TRBD2 agrees at 9 bases. CDR3 length: 15 amino acids. The trim removed 0 bases at V and 5 bases at J, leaving 5 bases unmatched. Germline loops: CDR1 SGHTA, CDR2 FQGNSA. CDR3 sequence reads: CASSLAGTSTNEQYF. Written as DNA, the CDR3 is TGTGCCAGCAGCTTAGCCGGGACTAGCACGAACGAGCAGTACTTC. Combining the CDR3 with reference TRBV7-2 and TRBJ2-7 gives the whole variable domain GAGVSQSPSNKVTEKGKDVELRCDPISGHTALYWYRQSLGQGLEFLIYFQGNSAPDKSGLPSDRFSAERTGGSVSTLTIQRTQQEDSAVYLCASSLAGTSTNEQYFGPGTRLTVT.